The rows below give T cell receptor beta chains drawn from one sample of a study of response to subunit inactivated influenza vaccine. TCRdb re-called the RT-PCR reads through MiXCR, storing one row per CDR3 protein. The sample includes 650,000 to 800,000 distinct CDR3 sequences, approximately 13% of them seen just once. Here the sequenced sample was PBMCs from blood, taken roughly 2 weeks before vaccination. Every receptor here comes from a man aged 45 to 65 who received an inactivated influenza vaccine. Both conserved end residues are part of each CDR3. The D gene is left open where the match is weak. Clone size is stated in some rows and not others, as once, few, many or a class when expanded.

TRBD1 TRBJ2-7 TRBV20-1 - TGCAGTGCTTCCGGGACAGGCGACTACGAGCAGTACTTC CSASGTGDYEQYF
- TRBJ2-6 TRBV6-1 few TGTGCCAGCAGTGAACGGGGGCTAGCTGGGGCCAACGTCCTGACTTTC CASSERGLAGANVLTF
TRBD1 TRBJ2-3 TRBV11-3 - TGTGCCAGCAGCTTAGCTGGGTCGACAGGGGGAGATACGCAGTATTTT CASSLAGSTGGDTQYF
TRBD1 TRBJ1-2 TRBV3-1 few TGTGCCAGCAGCCCTGGACAGGGGATAGATGGCTACACCTTC CASSPGQGIDGYTF
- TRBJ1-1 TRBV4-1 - TGCGCCAGCAGCCAAGTCCCAAGCGTCAACACTGAAGCTTTCTTT CASSQVPSVNTEAFF
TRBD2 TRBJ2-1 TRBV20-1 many TGCAGTGCTAGAGATCAGGGACTAGCTGGCAATGAGCAGTTCTTC CSARDQGLAGNEQFF
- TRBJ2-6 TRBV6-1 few TGTGCCAGCAGACCAGAGCGGCAGTCATCCTCTGGGGCCAACGTCCTGACTTTC CASRPERQSSSGANVLTF
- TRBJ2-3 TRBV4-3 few TGCGCCAGCAGCGTGGGGCCTCACACAGATACGCAGTATTTT CASSVGPHTDTQYF
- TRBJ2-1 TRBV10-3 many TGTGCCATCACCGCTGGGGGGGCACCCTACAATGAGCAGTTCTTC CAITAGGAPYNEQFF
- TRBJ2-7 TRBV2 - TGTGCCAGCAGTAGGACAGACGCCTACGAGCAGTACTTC CASSRTDAYEQYF
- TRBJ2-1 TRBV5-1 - TGCGCCAGCAGCTTGGAACCGTCCTACAATGAGCAGTTCTTC CASSLEPSYNEQFF
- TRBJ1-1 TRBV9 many TGTGCCAGCAGCGTAGAGTTAGACAGAGAAGCTTTCTTT CASSVELDREAFF
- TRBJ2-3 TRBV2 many TGTGCCAGCAGTCAGGACAGAACAGATACGCAGTATTTT CASSQDRTDTQYF
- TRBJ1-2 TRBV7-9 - TGTGCCAGCAGCTTGGACAGTCTGAACTATGGCTACACCTTC CASSLDSLNYGYTF
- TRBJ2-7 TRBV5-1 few TGCGCCAGCAGCTTGACTTGGAAGTACGAGCAGTACTTC CASSLTWKYEQYF
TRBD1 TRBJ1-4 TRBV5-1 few TGCGCCAGCAGCGAAAGACAGGGGGTAGGAGAAAAACTGTTTTTT CASSERQGVGEKLFF
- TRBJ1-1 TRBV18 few TGTGCCAGCTCACCCGATCTGGGGATGAACACTGAAGCTTTCTTT CASSPDLGMNTEAFF
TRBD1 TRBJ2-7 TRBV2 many TGTGCCAGCAGTGAAGGGGACAGCCTATACGAGCAGTACTTC CASSEGDSLYEQYF
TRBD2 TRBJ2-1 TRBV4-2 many TGCGCCAGCAGCCGTCGACTAGCGGACTACAATGAGCAGTTCTTC CASSRRLADYNEQFF
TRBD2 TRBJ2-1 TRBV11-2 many TGTGCCAGCAGCATGACTAGCGGGAGTTACAATGAGCAGTTCTTC CASSMTSGSYNEQFF
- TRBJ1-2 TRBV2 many TGTGCCAGCAGTGAAAGGAGTCCCATCTGGACCCGAAATGGCTACACCTTC CASSERSPIWTRNGYTF
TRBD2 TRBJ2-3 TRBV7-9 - TGTGCCAGCAGCTCGGGACTAGCGGGACAGCGCACAGATACGCAGTATTTT CASSSGLAGQRTDTQYF
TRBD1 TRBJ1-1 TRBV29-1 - TGCAGCGTCCTCCGGGACAGGGGCACTGAAGCTTTCTTT CSVLRDRGTEAFF
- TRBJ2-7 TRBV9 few TGTGCCAGCAGCGTAGATAACACACAGTACGAGCAGTACTTC CASSVDNTQYEQYF
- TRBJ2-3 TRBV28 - TGTGCCAGCAGTCAGGTTCACAGGGAGGTTGAAGATACGCAGTATTTT CASSQVHREVEDTQYF
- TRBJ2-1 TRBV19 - TGTGCCAGTAGACTAAGGACATCGAGCTCCTACAATGAGCAGTTCTTC CASRLRTSSSYNEQFF
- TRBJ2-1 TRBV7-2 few TGTGCCAGCAGTCTCAGCGGTCTCCCCCGGCGGTTCTTC CASSLSGLPRRFF
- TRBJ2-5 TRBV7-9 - TGTGCCAGCAGCTCCCCGGTTGGGGAAGAGACCCAGTACTTC CASSSPVGEETQYF
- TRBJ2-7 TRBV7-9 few TGTGCCAGCAGCCCTATCTCCTACGAGCAGTACTTC CASSPISYEQYF
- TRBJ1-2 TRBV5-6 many TGTGCCAGCAGCTTGGCCCAGTATGGCTACACCTTC CASSLAQYGYTF
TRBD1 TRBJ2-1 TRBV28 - TGTGCCAGCAGTTCTCCGGGACAGGGTAGAAATGAGCAGTTCTTC CASSSPGQGRNEQFF
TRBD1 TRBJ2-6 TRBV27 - TGTGCCAGCAGTTTCCAGGGGGCGCAGGGGGCCAACGTCCTGACTTTC CASSFQGAQGANVLTF
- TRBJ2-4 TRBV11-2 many TGTGCCAGCAGCCCAGACAGGTTTCTAGCCAAAAACATTCAGTACTTC CASSPDRFLAKNIQYF
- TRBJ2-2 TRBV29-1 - TGCAGCGTCCCCAAGGGGAGTGGGGCTGCCGGGGAGCTGTTTTTT CSVPKGSGAAGELFF
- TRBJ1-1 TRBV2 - TGTGCCAGCAAGCCCATGGGGGGCATGACTGAAGCTTTCTTT CASKPMGGMTEAFF
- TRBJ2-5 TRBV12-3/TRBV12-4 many TGTGCCAGCAGTCTGGGACAAGTTCAAGAGACCCAGTACTTC CASSLGQVQETQYF
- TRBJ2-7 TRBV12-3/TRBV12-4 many TGTGCCAGCAGTTTAGGCGGTACCGAGCAGTACTTC CASSLGGTEQYF
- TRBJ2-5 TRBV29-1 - TGCAGCGTTGAACAGGGAGCATACGAGACCCAGTACTTC CSVEQGAYETQYF
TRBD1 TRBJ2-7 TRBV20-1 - TGCAGTGCTAGAGATCGGAAGAGGACAGGGGCCGACGAGCAGTACTTC CSARDRKRTGADEQYF
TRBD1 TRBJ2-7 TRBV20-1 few TGCAGTGCTAGGAACAACCCCGACAGGGGTCAGTACTTC CSARNNPDRGQYF
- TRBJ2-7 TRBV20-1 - TGCAGTGCTAGGGTCCTCTACGAGCAGTACTTC CSARVLYEQYF
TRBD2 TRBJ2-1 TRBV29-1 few TGCAGCGTTGCCAAGCGGCTAGCGGGTTACAATGAGCAGTTCTTC CSVAKRLAGYNEQFF
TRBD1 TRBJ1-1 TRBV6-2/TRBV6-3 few TGTGCCAGCAGTTTCCCACAGGGGTGGTATCCGGACACTGAAGCTTTCTTT CASSFPQGWYPDTEAFF
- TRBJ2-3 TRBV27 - TGTGCCAGCACTACGAGGAGCACAGATACGCAGTATTTT CASTTRSTDTQYF
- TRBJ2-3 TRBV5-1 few TGCGCCAGCAGCTTGGATTTCAGTGCGGGGATCGCAGATACGCAGTATTTT CASSLDFSAGIADTQYF
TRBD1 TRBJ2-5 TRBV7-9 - TGTGCCAGCAGCTCATATGGCCGACAGGGACAAGAGACCCAGTACTTC CASSSYGRQGQETQYF
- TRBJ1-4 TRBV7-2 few TGTGCCAGCAGCCTTCTAGTGGGGGCTCGAGGAAAACTGTTTTTT CASSLLVGARGKLFF
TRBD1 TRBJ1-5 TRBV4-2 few TGTGCCAGCAGCCAAGATCGAGGACAGGGGTTTCAGCCCCAGCATTTT CASSQDRGQGFQPQHF
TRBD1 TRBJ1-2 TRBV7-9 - TGTGCCAGCAGCTTAACGACAGGGAACTATGGCTACACCTTC CASSLTTGNYGYTF
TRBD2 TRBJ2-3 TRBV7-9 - TGTGCCAGTCGACAAGCGGGACGCACAGATACGCAGTATTTT CASRQAGRTDTQYF
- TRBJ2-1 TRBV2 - TGTGCCAGCACCGGCACAGTTGGTGATGAGCAGTTCTTC CASTGTVGDEQFF
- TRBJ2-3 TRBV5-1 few TGCGCCAGCAGCTTGGCCTTGCTTTTCACAGATACGCAGTATTTT CASSLALLFTDTQYF
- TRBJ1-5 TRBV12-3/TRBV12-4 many TGTGCCAGCAGGACGACAGGCCTTAGCAATCAGCCCCAGCATTTT CASRTTGLSNQPQHF